This entry describes one TCR beta chain. What it binds is unknown. CDR1 is MDHEN, CDR2 SYDVKM, per germline. This CDR3 is built from 14 residues. Germline trimming cut 11 bases from V and 0 bases from J; bases unmatched to any gene: 7. The source of the sample is a study of graft-versus-host responses after intestinal transplantation. On the study more broadly: Grafts were multivisceral, liver-intestinal, or isolated intestinal. Each patient got anti-thymocyte globulin induction, then tacrolimus and steroids for two to four years.

Clones were sequenced by immunoSEQ multiplex PCR, and TCRdb holds only the in-frame ones, with some missing. The sample carries tens of thousands of clones, about 93% recorded once. Study outcomes and limitations: Declines in HvG clones occurring early post-transplant were associated with peak circulating GvH clone levels. Among recipient marrow samples, GvH clones were found; some appeared first in ileum or blood.

This sequence was found in a human donor who was the organ donor for an intestinal transplant. The sequencing here drew on unstimulated CD8+ T cells sorted from spleen or lymph node cells, taken before transplant. The rearrangement links TRBV28 to TRBJ2-3; 8 bases fit TRBD2. The CDR3 here is CACSREASTDTQYF. CDR3 in DNA: TGTGCCTGCTCGCGGGAGGCTAGCACAGATACGCAGTATTTT.